This TCR beta chain was observed in a study of tumor and adjacent non-tumor tissue in lung cancer. No cell sorting was done before RNA was extracted from the tissue. Whole-study findings and limits: Patients with more diverse tumor TCRs had worse survival.

A remark on this clonotype: Its antigen remains unknown.

The V gene's germline CDR1 is SGHAT and CDR2 FQNNGV. CDR3 length: 11 amino acids. Three rounds of nested PCR, following a modified ARM-PCR protocol, produced the TCRbeta library. A single record per CDR3 protein comes from TCRdb applying MiXCR to the multiplex PCR reads. Of 120,000 or so distinct CDR3 sequences in the sample, around three fifths are singletons; the top ten hold 9.5% to 15%. The gene calls are TRBV11-2 and TRBJ2-7, with D unclear. Input material: lung tumor tissue. The receptor was derived from a man younger than 45 with non-small cell lung cancer. CDR3 DNA: TGTGTCAGTATCCCTCGAACAGAGCAGTACTTC. Protein product: CVSIPRTEQYF.